The present T cell receptor (beta chain) was sequenced within a study of breast tumors, draining lymph nodes, adjacent tissues. Study-wide results and limits: Compared with lymph nodes, tumors were less diverse; compared with nontumor tissue, more.

V dropped 1 base and J dropped 4; count of bases not matched to a gene: 3. Germline V CDR1 and CDR2: LGHNA, YSLEER. The CDR3 spans 15 residues. Axillary draining lymph nodes of breast cancer patients supplied the node samples. This clonotype appeared many times. Its matching antigen is unknown. Using its own MiXCR run on the multiplex PCR reads, TCRdb lists one record per CDR3 protein. The table lists roughly 260,000 distinct CDR3 sequences, 30% of them singletons, with over 0.95% in the top ten. The chain has TRBV4-3 and TRBJ1-2; 10 bases align to TRBD1. The sequence was obtained from a female donor with breast cancer. Some clones in this sample may be carry-over from other donors' samples. The sample consisted of axillary lymph node tissue. CDR3 protein: CASSQGTGGGYGYTF. The CDR3 coding sequence is TGCGCCAGCAGCCAAGGGACAGGGGGAGGCTATGGCTACACCTTC.